Listed below are T cell receptor beta chains from one sample, sequenced in a study of beta chain features in type 1 diabetes. Sequencing was performed with immunoSEQ multiplex PCR; in TCRdb, only in-frame clones are kept and a portion is missing. Of some 350,000 clones in the sample, around 9.6% were seen once. The sample consisted of central memory CD4+ T cells from blood. Every receptor here comes from a man under 40 with type 1 diabetes. The CDR3 runs from the conserved cysteine through the conserved F or W. D genes are given only for firm matches. Clone size is stated in some rows and not others, as once, few, many or a class when expanded.

>TRBV4-2|.|.|TRBJ2-1
CASSQGGYEQFF
TGTGCCAGCAGCCAAGGGGGGTATGAGCAGTTCTTC
>TRBV18|.|.|TRBJ2-5
CASSPYRDGKETQYF
TGTGCCAGCTCACCATACAGGGACGGGAAAGAGACCCAGTACTTC
>TRBV28|few|TRBD1|TRBJ2-7
CATTRPGTGEQYF
TGTGCCACGACCCGTCCAGGGACAGGGGAGCAGTACTTC
>TRBV5-8|.|.|TRBJ1-2
CASSLNSVTYGYTF
TGTGCCAGCAGCTTGAACAGTGTGACCTATGGCTACACCTTC
>TRBV29-1|.|.|TRBJ1-2
CSVEDGGSYSYTF
TGCAGCGTTGAAGATGGGGGGTCTTACAGCTACACCTTC
>TRBV9|.|.|TRBJ2-3
CASSVVSEPSSTDTQYF
TGTGCCAGCAGCGTAGTTTCGGAGCCGTCTAGCACAGATACGCAGTATTTT
>TRBV7-8|.|.|TRBJ2-5
CASSLDPLETQYF
TGTGCCAGCAGCTTAGATCCGCTAGAGACCCAGTACTTC
>TRBV28|.|.|TRBJ1-1
CASSGEGYTEAFF
TGTGCCAGCAGTGGGGAAGGATACACTGAAGCTTTCTTT
>TRBV7-2|.|TRBD1|TRBJ2-5
CASSTGTGDRETQYF
TGTGCCAGCAGCACCGGGACAGGTGATAGAGAGACCCAGTACTTC
>TRBV15|few|.|TRBJ2-3
CATSRPRPPNTQYF
TGTGCCACCAGCAGACCGCGCCCCCCGAATACGCAGTATTTT
>TRBV4-1|many|.|TRBJ1-1
CASSHKGNTEAFF
TGTGCCAGCAGCCACAAGGGGAACACTGAAGCTTTCTTT
>TRBV7-2|.|TRBD1|TRBJ1-2
CASSSARQGADYGYTF
TGTGCCAGCAGCTCCGCCCGACAGGGGGCCGACTATGGCTACACCTTC
>TRBV5-1|.|TRBD2|TRBJ2-6
CASSLGLPAGVGGANVLTF
TGCGCCAGCAGCTTGGGTCTGCCAGCGGGAGTGGGAGGGGCCAACGTCCTGACTTTC
>TRBV7-6|few|TRBD2|TRBJ2-1
CASSARGAGAVGEQFF
TGTGCCAGCAGCGCCCGTGGGGCGGGAGCGGTTGGTGAGCAGTTCTTC
>TRBV11-2|.|.|TRBJ1-1
CASSLGWRSRGTEAFF
TGTGCCAGCAGCTTAGGGTGGCGCTCGCGCGGCACTGAAGCTTTCTTT
>TRBV11-2|.|.|TRBJ1-2
CASNSPRVAGYGYTF
TGTGCCAGCAACTCCCCCAGGGTGGCTGGCTATGGCTACACCTTC
>TRBV11-2|.|.|TRBJ2-3
CASSLDRADTQYF
TGTGCCAGCAGCTTAGACCGGGCAGATACGCAGTATTTT
>TRBV6-5|few|.|TRBJ2-3
CASSPQDTQYF
TGTGCCAGCAGCCCCCAAGATACGCAGTATTTT
>TRBV27|few|.|TRBJ2-7
CASRKTGIDEQYF
TGTGCCAGCAGGAAAACAGGGATAGACGAGCAGTACTTC
>TRBV6-5|few|TRBD1|TRBJ2-3
CASREQGASTDTQYF
TGTGCCAGCAGGGAACAGGGGGCTAGCACAGATACGCAGTATTTT
>TRBV5-1|.|.|TRBJ2-3
CASSLYGRGGTDTQYF
TGCGCCAGCAGCTTGTATGGGAGAGGGGGCACAGATACGCAGTATTTT
>TRBV4-3|few|.|TRBJ2-5
CASSQVPPEEPRGETQYF
TGCGCCAGCAGCCAAGTTCCCCCGGAGGAGCCCCGTGGAGAGACCCAGTACTTC
>TRBV15|.|.|TRBJ2-1
CATSRDIQGYRFF
TGTGCCACCAGCAGAGATATTCAGGGTTATCGGTTCTTC
>TRBV28|many|.|TRBJ2-1
CASSLYNEQFF
TGTGCCAGCAGTCTGTACAATGAGCAGTTCTTC
>TRBV5-1|.|.|TRBJ2-5
CASSLALGGQETQYF
TGCGCCAGCAGCTTGGCCCTGGGCGGCCAAGAGACCCAGTACTTC
>TRBV28|many|.|TRBJ2-6
CASSLSLVAGANVLTF
TGTGCCAGCAGTTTAAGTCTTGTAGCTGGGGCCAACGTCCTGACTTTC
>TRBV9|.|TRBD2|TRBJ2-1
CASSPGLADQFF
TGTGCCAGCAGCCCCGGACTAGCGGATCAGTTCTTC
>TRBV19|many|.|TRBJ1-2
CASRLQGRNYGYTF
TGTGCCAGTAGACTGCAGGGACGGAACTATGGCTACACCTTC
>TRBV9|.|.|TRBJ2-1
CASSVPGIVDEQFF
TGTGCCAGCAGCGTACCGGGAATTGTCGATGAGCAGTTCTTC
>TRBV5-1|few|TRBD2|TRBJ2-3
CASSLERWRLAGGASTDTQYF
TGCGCCAGCAGCTTGGAGCGTTGGCGACTAGCGGGAGGCGCTAGCACAGATACGCAGTATTTT
>TRBV5-1|few|.|TRBJ1-2
CASSLGTGSDYGYTF
TGCGCCAGCAGCCTAGGGACCGGGTCGGACTATGGCTACACCTTC
>TRBV23-1|.|TRBD1|TRBJ1-1
CASSPFRQGALGLPEAFF
TGCGCCAGCAGTCCTTTTAGACAGGGGGCGTTGGGATTACCCGAAGCTTTCTTT
>TRBV18|.|TRBD2|TRBJ2-5
CASSPRVSGSGETQYF
TGTGCCAGCTCACCACGAGTTAGCGGGAGCGGAGAGACCCAGTACTTC
>TRBV5-1|few|TRBD1|TRBJ2-7
CASRATGDLSLGQYF
TGCGCCAGCAGAGCAACAGGGGACCTATCGCTGGGGCAGTACTTC
>TRBV6-1|.|.|TRBJ1-4
CASSTGRSSNEKLFF
TGTGCCAGCAGTACCGGACGGTCTAGTAATGAAAAACTGTTTTTT
>TRBV7-3|.|.|TRBJ2-5
CASSAAPQETQYF
TGTGCCAGCAGCGCCGCACCTCAAGAGACCCAGTACTTC
>TRBV7-9|few|.|TRBJ2-7
CASSLTIYEQYF
TGTGCCAGCAGCTTAACAATCTACGAGCAGTACTTC
>TRBV28|few|.|TRBJ2-7
CASTPATRTTFGEQYF
TGTGCCAGCACCCCCGCAACCAGGACGACCTTCGGCGAGCAGTACTTC
>TRBV30|.|.|TRBJ1-1
CAWKGLGNTEAFF
TGTGCCTGGAAAGGCCTCGGGAACACTGAAGCTTTCTTT
>TRBV7-9|.|.|TRBJ2-5
CASSSWLGETQYF
TGTGCCAGCAGCTCCTGGCTAGGAGAGACCCAGTACTTC
>TRBV18|few|.|TRBJ2-5
CASSAGRVQETQYF
TGTGCCAGCTCAGCCGGTCGCGTGCAAGAGACCCAGTACTTC
>TRBV29-1|few|.|TRBJ2-2
CSVDLGYANTGELFF
TGCAGCGTTGACCTTGGGTACGCGAACACCGGGGAGTTGTTTTTT
>TRBV11-2|.|.|TRBJ2-7
CASSPLRSGGFYEQYF
TGTGCCAGCAGCCCCCTTAGGAGCGGAGGATTCTACGAGCAGTACTTC
>TRBV7-9|many|.|TRBJ2-7
CASSPNWGYEQYF
TGTGCCAGCAGCCCCAACTGGGGTTACGAGCAGTACTTC
>TRBV7-3|few|.|TRBJ2-5
CASSSGLGETQYF
TGTGCCAGCAGCTCCGGGCTGGGAGAGACCCAGTACTTC
>TRBV4-1|.|TRBD1|TRBJ1-5
CASSQDAGGTQPQHF
TGCGCCAGCAGCCAAGATGCAGGGGGCACTCAGCCCCAGCATTTT
>TRBV6-1|few|TRBD2|TRBJ2-2
CASSKQGTRPGELFF
TGTGCCAGCAGTAAGCAGGGGACTAGACCCGGGGAGCTGTTTTTT